This is a list of T cell receptor beta chains from one sample in a study of graft-versus-host responses after intestinal transplantation. No antigen is known for these receptors. The protocol was immunoSEQ multiplex PCR, while the TCRdb copy is restricted to in-frame clones and leaves out a portion. The sample shows 100,000 or so clones, about 88% of them seen only once. The sample in question was unstimulated CD4+ T cells sorted from spleen or lymph node cells, obtained before transplant. Receptor source: a human donor who was the organ donor for an intestinal transplant. CDR3s include the opening cysteine and the closing phenylalanine or tryptophan. Fields, in order: J gene, V gene, clone size, D gene, CDR3 DNA, CDR3 protein. A D gene is named only where the DNA matches it firmly. Part of the rows lack a size; the others show once, few, many or a class for expanded clones.

TRBJ2-1 | TRBV7-2 | - | - | TGTGCCAGCAGCTTCGGACCGGTGACCTACAATGAGCAGTTCTTC | CASSFGPVTYNEQFF
TRBJ1-5 | TRBV5-8 | - | - | TGTGCCAGCAGCTTGGATCTAGGTCCAAGCAATCAGCCCCAGCATTTT | CASSLDLGPSNQPQHF
TRBJ1-5 | TRBV5-8 | - | TRBD1 | TGTGCCAGCACGGAGACAGGGGGGGCCAATCAGCCCCAGCATTTT | CASTETGGANQPQHF
TRBJ1-4 | TRBV5-1 | few | TRBD1 | TGCGCCAGCAGCCTTTCACAGGGGGCTAATGAAAAACTGTTTTTT | CASSLSQGANEKLFF
TRBJ2-7 | TRBV7-9 | - | TRBD2 | TGTGCCAGCAGCGGAACCGGGACTAGCGGGGGGTACTACGAGCAGTACTTC | CASSGTGTSGGYYEQYF
TRBJ2-3 | TRBV10-3 | - | - | TGTGCCAGCGCGAAACCGGGACTTCGCACAGATACGCAGTATTTT | CASAKPGLRTDTQYF
TRBJ2-3 | TRBV30 | - | TRBD2 | TGTGCCTGGAGTGCCTTAGCGGGCCCCACAGATACGCAGTATTTT | CAWSALAGPTDTQYF
TRBJ1-1 | TRBV6-5 | - | - | TGTGCCAGCAGTTACCAAGGGGGTTTGAACACTGAAGCTTTCTTT | CASSYQGGLNTEAFF
TRBJ2-5 | TRBV4-2 | - | TRBD2 | TGTGCCAGCAGCCAAGATAGACTAGCACGAGAGACCCAGTACTTC | CASSQDRLARETQYF
TRBJ2-2 | TRBV19 | - | TRBD1 | TGTGCCAGTAGTATCCCAGGGGGCGCCGGGGAGCTGTTTTTT | CASSIPGGAGELFF
TRBJ2-3 | TRBV4-1 | - | TRBD1 | TGCGCCAGCAGCCAAGCCGGGACAGGGCTTAGCACAGATACGCAGTATTTT | CASSQAGTGLSTDTQYF
TRBJ1-1 | TRBV10-3 | - | TRBD1 | TGTGCCATCAGTGAGTCGAGTTCAGGGACAGGGTGGGCTTTCTTT | CAISESSSGTGWAFF
TRBJ1-5 | TRBV6-1 | - | - | TGTGCCAGCAGGGGTGGTTTGCAGCCCCAGCATTTT | CASRGGLQPQHF
TRBJ1-1 | TRBV5-6 | - | - | TGTGCCAGCAGCTTGGACGGCGGGAACACTGAAGCTTTCTTT | CASSLDGGNTEAFF
TRBJ1-6 | TRBV6-1 | - | - | TGTGCCAGCAGCAGACAGGAGGGCCCTGGACGACCCCTCCACTTT | CASSRQEGPGRPLHF
TRBJ2-3 | TRBV5-1 | - | TRBD2 | TGCGCCAGCAGCTTGGGTGGTAGCGGGGGCACAGATACGCAGTATTTT | CASSLGGSGGTDTQYF
TRBJ2-3 | TRBV28 | - | TRBD1 | TGTGCCAGCAGTTTCCTGGGACAGGGGAGAGATACGCAGTATTTT | CASSFLGQGRDTQYF
TRBJ1-1 | TRBV2 | - | - | TGTGCCAGCACCCTGGGGGGGGGTTTTGGAGCTTTCTTT | CASTLGGGFGAFF
TRBJ2-2 | TRBV5-1 | - | - | TGCGCCAGCAGCAATAGCACGAACACCGGGGAGCTGTTTTTT | CASSNSTNTGELFF
TRBJ2-7 | TRBV7-8 | - | TRBD1 | TGTGCCAGCAGCTTAGCTAACCCGGGACAGCCGGTCGAGCAGTACTTC | CASSLANPGQPVEQYF
TRBJ1-3 | TRBV2 | - | - | TGTGCCACCCTCACAAGGGGCAGGAACACCATATATTTT | CATLTRGRNTIYF
TRBJ2-7 | TRBV29-1 | - | - | TGCAGCCCGGGCCTGGGGACCTACGAGCAGTACTTC | CSPGLGTYEQYF
TRBJ2-5 | TRBV6-1 | - | - | TGTGCCAGCAGTAAGAGTCCCCTAGGGGAGACCCAGTACTTC | CASSKSPLGETQYF
TRBJ2-2 | TRBV5-4 | - | TRBD1 | TGTGCCAGCAGCTCGGGCACAGGGGGCTCTCTTAACACCGGGGAGCTGTTTTTT | CASSSGTGGSLNTGELFF
TRBJ1-3 | TRBV30 | - | - | TGTGCCTTGGCAGTGATCTCTGGAAACACCATATATTTT | CALAVISGNTIYF
TRBJ2-7 | TRBV11-2 | - | TRBD1 | TGTGCCAGCAGCTTAAGGGACAGATCCTACGAGCAGTACTTC | CASSLRDRSYEQYF
TRBJ2-2 | TRBV15 | - | - | TGTGCCACCAGCAGAGACTTTAACACCGGGGAGCTGTTTTTT | CATSRDFNTGELFF
TRBJ2-2 | TRBV7-9 | - | TRBD2 | TGTGCCAGCAGCTCCCCCAGCGGGAAGAGGCCCGGGGAGCTGTTTTTT | CASSSPSGKRPGELFF
TRBJ1-1 | TRBV27 | - | TRBD1 | TGTGCCAGCAGGCCAGGGGGGCGCACTTCAACTGAAGCTTTCTTT | CASRPGGRTSTEAFF
TRBJ1-2 | TRBV9 | - | - | TGTGCCAGCAGCGTAGCTTTAACGGACACCCATGACATCTATGGCTACACCTTC | CASSVALTDTHDIYGYTF
TRBJ1-1 | TRBV4-1 | few | - | TGCGCCAGCAGTCAACGAGATGGCAGAGCTTTCTTT | CASSQRDGRAFF
TRBJ2-3 | TRBV9 | - | - | TGTGCCAGCAGCGTAGAGGGACTTCGTTTGACGGATACGCAGTATTTT | CASSVEGLRLTDTQYF
TRBJ2-7 | TRBV10-3 | - | TRBD2 | TGTGCCATCAGTGAGTCTAGCGGGGGGGCGGACGAGCAGTACTTC | CAISESSGGADEQYF